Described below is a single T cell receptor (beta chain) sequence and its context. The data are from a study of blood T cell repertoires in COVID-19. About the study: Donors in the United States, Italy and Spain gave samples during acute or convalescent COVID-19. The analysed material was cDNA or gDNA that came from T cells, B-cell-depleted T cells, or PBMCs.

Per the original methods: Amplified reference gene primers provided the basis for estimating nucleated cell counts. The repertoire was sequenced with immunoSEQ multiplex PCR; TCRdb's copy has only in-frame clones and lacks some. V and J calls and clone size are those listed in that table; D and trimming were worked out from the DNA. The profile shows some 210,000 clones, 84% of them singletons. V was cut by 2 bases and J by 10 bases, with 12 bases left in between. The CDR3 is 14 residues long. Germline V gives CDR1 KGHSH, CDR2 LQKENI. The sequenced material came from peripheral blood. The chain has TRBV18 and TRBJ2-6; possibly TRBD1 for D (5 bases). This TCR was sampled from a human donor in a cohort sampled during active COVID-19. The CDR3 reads CASSPFGRVNVLTF. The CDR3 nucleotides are TGTGCCAGCTCACCATTCGGCAGGGTAAACGTCCTGACTTTC.